This T cell receptor (beta chain) was retrieved from a study of blood T cell repertoires in COVID-19. Method: immunoSEQ multiplex PCR; TCRdb's copy keeps in-frame clones and lacks some. This sample carries around 90,000 clones, about 85% of them seen once, and the ten largest clones take 10% to 15%. The V and J ends lost 4 bases and 0 bases, in that order; junction bases with no gene match: 17. This CDR3 spans 19 amino acids. CDR1 is SGDLS and CDR2 is YYNGEE in the germline V gene. The source material was peripheral blood. This chain connects TRBV9 to TRBJ1-2; 8 bases map to TRBD1. The receptor was isolated from a woman in her 70s with active or convalescent COVID-19. The CDR3 DNA reads as TGTGCCAGCAGCTTACTTCAGGGACAGGTCCTTTCGGCTAACTATGGCTACACCTTC. It translates to CASSLLQGQVLSANYGYTF.